This T cell receptor beta chain was captured in a study of blood T cell dynamics during melanoma immunotherapy. Study-level findings and limits: Disease-control patients' PBMC repertoires became either more clonal or more diverse at W3.

Repertoires were generated with immunoSEQ multiplex PCR, while TCRdb's copy carries only in-frame clones and drops some. The table shows almost 8,500 clones, with more than 75% occurring only once. This clone showed up just a few times. The target antigen is unknown. The CDR3 runs to 14 residues. The V end lost 5 bases, the J end lost 7 bases, and 15 bases lay between the germline ends. Germline-derived CDR1 and CDR2 are MNHNS and SASEGT. Time point indicated: week 3, after first cycle of checkpoint inhibitor. The chain recombines TRBV6-1 with TRBJ1-5, with D perhaps matching TRBD1 (5 bases). Sequences were derived from blood, sampled from a patient treated with checkpoint blockade. The sequence was collected from a human donor with melanoma. This CDR3 is CASSRGRRDQPQHF. CDR3 DNA sequence: TGTGCCAGCAGTCGGGGCAGGAGGGACCAGCCCCAGCATTTT.